A selection of T cell receptor beta chains follows, all from one sample in a study of T cell responses to AZD1222 COVID-19 vaccine. The protocol was immunoSEQ multiplex PCR, while the TCRdb copy is restricted to in-frame clones and leaves out a portion. In the table there are roughly 120,000 clones, 90% to 95% of which are singletons. Sequences were derived from peripheral blood, sampled on day 0 of AZD1222 vaccination. These receptors came from an adult in good health. CDR3s include the opening cysteine and the closing phenylalanine or tryptophan. Fields, in order: V gene, J gene, D gene, CDR3 protein. The D gene is left open where the match is weak.

V gene: TRBV6-4
J gene: TRBJ2-3
D gene: TRBD1
CDR3 protein: CASSDPGTGIEADTQYF

V gene: TRBV30
J gene: TRBJ1-5
D gene: -
CDR3 protein: CAWSVEGNQPQHF

V gene: TRBV5-1
J gene: TRBJ2-7
D gene: TRBD2
CDR3 protein: CASSLVLAGGDEQYF

V gene: TRBV7-3
J gene: TRBJ2-1
D gene: TRBD2
CDR3 protein: CASSLLAGGVYNEQFF

V gene: TRBV29-1
J gene: TRBJ2-1
D gene: -
CDR3 protein: CSVRFQAAYEQFF

V gene: TRBV7-9
J gene: TRBJ1-5
D gene: -
CDR3 protein: CASSPGGIDQPQHF

V gene: TRBV29-1
J gene: TRBJ1-3
D gene: TRBD1
CDR3 protein: CSVALGQGVGNTIYF

V gene: TRBV5-6
J gene: TRBJ1-5
D gene: -
CDR3 protein: CASSLRTGAFSNQPQHF

V gene: TRBV27
J gene: TRBJ1-5
D gene: -
CDR3 protein: CASSLPRPSNQPQHF

V gene: TRBV5-5
J gene: TRBJ1-5
D gene: -
CDR3 protein: CASSLGRAIQPQHF

V gene: TRBV27
J gene: TRBJ2-7
D gene: -
CDR3 protein: CASRGQGRHEQYF

V gene: TRBV6-5
J gene: TRBJ2-7
D gene: TRBD1
CDR3 protein: CASSSGTGYYAQYF

V gene: TRBV7-2
J gene: TRBJ2-1
D gene: -
CDR3 protein: CASSIQGYNEQFF

V gene: TRBV18
J gene: TRBJ1-2
D gene: -
CDR3 protein: CASSPPGILADGYTF

V gene: TRBV7-6
J gene: TRBJ2-7
D gene: TRBD2
CDR3 protein: CASSLVGTSGSYEQYF

V gene: TRBV7-2
J gene: TRBJ2-2
D gene: TRBD2
CDR3 protein: CASSLGTSGTGELFF

V gene: TRBV2
J gene: TRBJ2-2
D gene: -
CDR3 protein: CASSAAGVTGELFF

V gene: TRBV10-3
J gene: TRBJ2-1
D gene: -
CDR3 protein: CAITPTGLGGGSRFF

V gene: TRBV18
J gene: TRBJ2-1
D gene: TRBD2
CDR3 protein: CASSPGLAGSYNEQFF

V gene: TRBV3-1/TRBV3-2
J gene: TRBJ2-1
D gene: -
CDR3 protein: CASSPLNNEQFF

V gene: TRBV6-5
J gene: TRBJ2-3
D gene: TRBD2
CDR3 protein: CASSYVSGGVDTQYF

V gene: TRBV6-6
J gene: TRBJ1-5
D gene: -
CDR3 protein: CASSYPDRRPQHF